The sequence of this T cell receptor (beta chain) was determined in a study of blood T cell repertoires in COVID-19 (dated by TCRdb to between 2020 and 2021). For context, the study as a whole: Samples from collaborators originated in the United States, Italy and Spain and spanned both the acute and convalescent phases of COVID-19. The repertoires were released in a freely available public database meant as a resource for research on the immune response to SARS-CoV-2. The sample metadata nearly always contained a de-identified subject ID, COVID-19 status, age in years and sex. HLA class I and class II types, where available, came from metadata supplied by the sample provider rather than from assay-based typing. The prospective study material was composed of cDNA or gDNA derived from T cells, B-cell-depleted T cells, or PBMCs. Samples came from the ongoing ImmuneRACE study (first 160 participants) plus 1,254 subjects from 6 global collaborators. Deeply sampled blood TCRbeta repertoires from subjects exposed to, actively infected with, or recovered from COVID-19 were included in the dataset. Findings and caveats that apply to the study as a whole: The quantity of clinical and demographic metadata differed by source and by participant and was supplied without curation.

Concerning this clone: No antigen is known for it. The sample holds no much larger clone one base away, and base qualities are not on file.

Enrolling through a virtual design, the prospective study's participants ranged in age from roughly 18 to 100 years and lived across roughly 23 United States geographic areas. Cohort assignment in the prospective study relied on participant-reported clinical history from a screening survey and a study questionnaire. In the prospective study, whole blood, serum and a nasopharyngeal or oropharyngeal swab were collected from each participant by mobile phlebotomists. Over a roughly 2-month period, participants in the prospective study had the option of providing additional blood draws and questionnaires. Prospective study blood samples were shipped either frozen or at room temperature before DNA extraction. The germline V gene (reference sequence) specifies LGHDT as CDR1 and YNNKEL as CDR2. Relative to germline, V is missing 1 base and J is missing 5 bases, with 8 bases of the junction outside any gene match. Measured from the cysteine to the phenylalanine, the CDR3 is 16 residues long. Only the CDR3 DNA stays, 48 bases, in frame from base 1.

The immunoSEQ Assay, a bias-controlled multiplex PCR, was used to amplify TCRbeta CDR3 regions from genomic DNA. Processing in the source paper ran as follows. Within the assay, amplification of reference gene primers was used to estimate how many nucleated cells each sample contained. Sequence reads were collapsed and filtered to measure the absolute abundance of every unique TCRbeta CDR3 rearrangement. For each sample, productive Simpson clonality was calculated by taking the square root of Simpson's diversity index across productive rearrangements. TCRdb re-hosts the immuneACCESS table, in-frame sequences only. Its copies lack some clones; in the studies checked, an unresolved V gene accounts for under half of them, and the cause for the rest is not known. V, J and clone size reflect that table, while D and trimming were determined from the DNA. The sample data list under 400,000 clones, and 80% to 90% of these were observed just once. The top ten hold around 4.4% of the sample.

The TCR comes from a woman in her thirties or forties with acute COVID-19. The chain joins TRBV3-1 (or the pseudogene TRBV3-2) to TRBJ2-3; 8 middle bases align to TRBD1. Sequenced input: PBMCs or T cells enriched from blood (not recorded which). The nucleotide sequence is TGTGCCAGCAGCCAAGTCCGGACAGGGCGGCAAGATACGCAGTATTTT. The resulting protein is CASSQVRTGRQDTQYF.